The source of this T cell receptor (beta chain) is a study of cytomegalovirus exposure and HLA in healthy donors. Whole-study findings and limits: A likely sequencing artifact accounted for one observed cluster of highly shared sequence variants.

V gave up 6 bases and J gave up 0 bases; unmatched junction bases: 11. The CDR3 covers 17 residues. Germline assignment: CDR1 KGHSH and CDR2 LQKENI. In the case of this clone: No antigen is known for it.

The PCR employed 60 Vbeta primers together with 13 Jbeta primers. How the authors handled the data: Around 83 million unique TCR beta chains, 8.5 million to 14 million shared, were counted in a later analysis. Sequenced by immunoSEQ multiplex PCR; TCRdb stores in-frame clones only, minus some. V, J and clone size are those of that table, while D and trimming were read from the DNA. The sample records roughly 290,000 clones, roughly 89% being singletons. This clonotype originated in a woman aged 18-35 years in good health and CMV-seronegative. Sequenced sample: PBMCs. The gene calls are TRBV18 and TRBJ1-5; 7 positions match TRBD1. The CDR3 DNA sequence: TGTGCCAGCTCCCAACAGGGGCCGTCCTATAGCAATCAGCCCCAGCATTTT. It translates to CASSQQGPSYSNQPQHF.